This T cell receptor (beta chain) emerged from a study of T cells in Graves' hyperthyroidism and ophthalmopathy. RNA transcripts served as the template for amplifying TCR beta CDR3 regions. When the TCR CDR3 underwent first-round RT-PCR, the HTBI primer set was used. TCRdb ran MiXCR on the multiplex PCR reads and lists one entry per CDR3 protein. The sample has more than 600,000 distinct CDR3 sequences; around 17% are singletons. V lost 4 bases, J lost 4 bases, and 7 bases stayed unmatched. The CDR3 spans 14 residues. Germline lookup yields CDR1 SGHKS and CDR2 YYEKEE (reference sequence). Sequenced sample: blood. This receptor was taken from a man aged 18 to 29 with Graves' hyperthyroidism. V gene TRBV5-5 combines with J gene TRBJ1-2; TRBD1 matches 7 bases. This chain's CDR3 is CASSPDRVGYGYTF. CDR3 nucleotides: TGTGCCAGCAGCCCAGACAGGGTAGGCTATGGCTACACCTTC.